Listed below are T cell receptor beta chains from one sample, sequenced in a study of identifying expanded T cells in peripheral blood. Produced via immunoSEQ multiplex PCR; TCRdb's table is partial and in-frame only. The profile covers fewer than 110,000 clones, with around nine tenths appearing a single time and about 18% taken by the ten largest. Sequencing input: blood. Receptor source: a person aged 18 to 75 in good health. Both conserved end residues are part of each CDR3.

j_call v_call cdr3_aa
TRBJ2-3 TRBV29-1 CSGIGQGTDTQYF
TRBJ2-6 TRBV5-6 CASSFEVRDPSGANVLTF
TRBJ2-3 TRBV7-2 CASSVDAGPGTDTQYF
TRBJ2-3 TRBV4-2 CASSPGSASGSVHTQYF
TRBJ2-1 TRBV18 CASSLGTDTNEQFF
TRBJ1-2 TRBV10-3 CAISESQGGGYTF
TRBJ2-3 TRBV15 CATSQGPSTDTQYF
TRBJ2-3 TRBV18 CASSGAGGITDTQYF
TRBJ2-3 TRBV9 CASSVVRGSTDTQYF
TRBJ2-1 TRBV4-2 CASSQELEQFF
TRBJ2-7 TRBV7-2 CASSLWAGGSGEQYF
TRBJ2-1 TRBV15 CATSRERVAATNEQFF
TRBJ1-3 TRBV30 CAWSIAPIGSGNTIYF
TRBJ1-5 TRBV15 CATSRDRSGGNSNQPQHF
TRBJ2-1 TRBV5-1 CASSLNTNNEQFF
TRBJ1-2 TRBV15 CATSTDYTLDRGLSGYTF
TRBJ2-3 TRBV6-6 CASWWGTDTQYF